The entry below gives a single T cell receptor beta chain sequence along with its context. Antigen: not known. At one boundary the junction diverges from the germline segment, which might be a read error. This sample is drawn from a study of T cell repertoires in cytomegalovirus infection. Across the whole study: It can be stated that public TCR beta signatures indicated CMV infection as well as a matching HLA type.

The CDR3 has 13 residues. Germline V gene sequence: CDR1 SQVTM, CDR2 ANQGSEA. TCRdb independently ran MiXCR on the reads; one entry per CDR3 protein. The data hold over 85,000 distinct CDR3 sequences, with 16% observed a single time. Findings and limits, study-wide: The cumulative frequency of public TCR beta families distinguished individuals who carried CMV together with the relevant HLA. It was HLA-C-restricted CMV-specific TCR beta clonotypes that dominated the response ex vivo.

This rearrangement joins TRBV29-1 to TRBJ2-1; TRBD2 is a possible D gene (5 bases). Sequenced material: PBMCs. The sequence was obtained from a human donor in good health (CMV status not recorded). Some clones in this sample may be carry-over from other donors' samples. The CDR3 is CSVDALGGNAQFF. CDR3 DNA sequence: TGCAGCGTTGATGCACTTGGAGGCAATGCGCAGTTCTTC.